These 11 T cell receptor beta chains originate from one sample sequenced in a study of T-cell reconstitution after alpha-beta-depleted transplantation in children (dated by TCRdb to 2015 to 2016). Libraries were made using PCR. TCRdb records Illumina HiSeq 2500 as the sequencer. Molecular barcoding was employed in the preparation of TCR libraries, with unique molecular identifiers being used to normalize TCRbeta repertoire quantification. The raw public reads went through TCRdb reprocessing: fastp at Q25, MiXCR clone calling, in-frame beta chains kept. Identical CDR3 proteins give one entry, which carries the most common genes and DNA. The sample table contains a few hundred thousand distinct CDR3 sequences; only one count was recorded for about 9.6% of them. Jointly, the top ten make up 5.1% of the sample. Specimen: PBMCs from the stem cell graft donor, collected from the stem cell graft. The receptors here all came from a human donor who donated a stem cell graft to a child with SCID.

In this sample, this clonotype turned up many times. The chain is built from TRBV12-3 or TRBV12-4 and TRBJ2-1; D remains unclear. The V gene lost 1 base and the J gene lost 8 bases, with 18 bases spanning the gap. The CDR3 covers 16 residues. The CDR3 spells CASSLGFSVDGDEQFF. CDR3 DNA: TGTGCCAGCAGTTTAGGGTTTTCCGTGGATGGCGATGAGCAGTTCTTC.

This clonotype was detected ten times or more. V gene TRBV5-1 combines with J gene TRBJ2-2; 9 nucleotides align to TRBD1. The CDR3 is made up of 16 amino acids. The V gene's germline CDR1 is SGHRS and CDR2 YFSETQ. Losses at the gene ends were 4 bases for V and 5 bases for J; bases not matched to a gene: 9. CDR3 nucleotides: TGCGCCAGCAGCCCAAGGGACAGGGTGAAAACCGGGGAGCTGTTTTTT. Its protein is CASSPRDRVKTGELFF.

At least ten counts were recorded for this clonotype. The chain joins TRBV6-5 to TRBJ1-2, with D unresolved. CDR1 and CDR2 from the germline V gene are MNHEY and SVGAGI. Trimming stripped 4 bases from V and 8 bases from J, with 14 bases between. CDR3 length: 13 amino acids. In DNA, the CDR3 is TGTGCCAGCAGTTTCGCGGCCTCCCGGGGCTACACCTTC. Amino acids: CASSFAASRGYTF.

This clonotype was seen just once. DNA for the CDR3: TGTGCCAGCACACGGGACAGGGTTTACAAAAACATTCAGTACTTC. Protein product: CASTRDRVYKNIQYF. The rearrangement joins TRBV6-1 to TRBJ2-4; 9 bases align to TRBD1. This CDR3 region has 15 residues. Trimming took 7 bases from V and 3 from J; bases not matched to a gene: 7. Germline lookup yields CDR1 MNHNS and CDR2 SASEGT.

A few counts support this clonotype. The rearrangement uses TRBV29-1 and TRBJ1-2, with unresolved D. CDR3 size: 10 residues. V lost 3 bases and J lost 2, with 1 base in between. Germline CDR1 reads SQVTM; CDR2 reads ANQGSEA. DNA of the CDR3: TGCAGCGTTGACAACTATGGCTACACCTTC. Protein: CSVDNYGYTF.

This clonotype was detected many times. The rearrangement uses TRBV20-1 and TRBJ2-1; tentative D call: TRBD2 (5 bases). Germline CDR1 and CDR2: DFQATT and SNEGSKA (reference sequence). V was pared by 5 bases and J by 10 bases, with 12 bases between. The CDR3 consists of 11 residues. Here the CDR3 DNA reads TGCAGTGCTCCGGCGGGCTTCGAGCAGTTCTTC. It yields the protein CSAPAGFEQFF.

For this clonotype: A read error may explain this, as a much larger clone is one base away. This chain links TRBV2 with TRBJ1-5; possibly TRBD1 for D (5 bases). The germline V gene has CDR1 SNHLY and CDR2 FYNNEI. The length of the CDR3 is 12 residues. Written as DNA, the CDR3 is TGTGCCAGCAGAGGACCAGGGCAGCCCCCGCATTTT. It codes for CASRGPGQPPHF.

This clonotype was recorded at least ten times. The chain couples TRBV7-9 to TRBJ1-2; D gene unclear. Germline assignment: CDR1 SEHNR and CDR2 FQNEAQ (reference sequence). Trimming left V 3 bases short and J 0 bases short, with 8 bases between. This CDR3 is 14 amino acids long. The CDR3 protein is CASSFGRSNYGYTF. In DNA form, the CDR3 reads TGTGCCAGCAGCTTCGGACGGTCTAACTATGGCTACACCTTC.

This clonotype was counted ten times or more. The chain couples TRBV5-5 to TRBJ1-1; a possible D gene is TRBD1 (5 bases). The V and J ends lost 6 bases and 1 base respectively, with 19 bases between them. Looked up from germline, CDR1 is SGHKS and CDR2 is YYEKEE (reference sequence). CDR3 length: 16 amino acids. The CDR3: CASITGGTVWNTEAFF. In DNA, the CDR3 is TGTGCCAGCATCACAGGCGGCACAGTCTGGAACACTGAAGCTTTCTTT.

This clonotype was detected many times. This chain links TRBV20-1 with TRBJ1-1, with D perhaps TRBD1 (6 bases). V was cut by 3 bases and J by 3 bases, with 20 bases left in between. The germline V gene has CDR1 DFQATT and CDR2 SNEGSKA (reference sequence). This CDR3 region has 16 residues. CDR3 amino acids: CSASPAEGSGDTEAFF. The DNA of the CDR3 is TGCAGTGCTAGCCCGGCCGAGGGCTCAGGGGACACTGAAGCTTTCTTT.

This clonotype has ten or more counts. The rearrangement joins TRBV5-1 to TRBJ2-1; the match to TRBD2 covers 8 bases. V trimming: 4 bases; J trimming: 9 bases; junction bases outside the gene matches: 3. The germline CDR1 and CDR2 sequences are SGHRS and YFSETQ. The CDR3 consists of 12 residues. This CDR3 is CASSPTSVEQFF. DNA of the CDR3: TGCGCCAGCAGCCCGACTAGCGTTGAGCAGTTCTTC.